This T cell receptor (beta chain) was documented in a study of cytomegalovirus exposure and HLA in healthy donors. Overall study findings and caveats: The classifier reportedly diagnosed cytomegalovirus status with high sensitivity and specificity. Near-uniform donor sequencing depth was presumed by presence/absence analyses. 150 to 200 TCR beta chains were listed as cytomegalovirus-associated.

The PCR used 60 Vbeta and 13 Jbeta primers. As handled by the study authors: There were some 87 million unique TCR beta chains by a later count, and about 12 million of them were shared. Repertoires were generated with immunoSEQ multiplex PCR, while TCRdb's copy carries only in-frame clones and drops some. The V and J calls and clone size were taken over from that table, and D and trimming were inferred from the DNA. Its clone listing holds about 90,000 clones. For this clone: No antigen is known for it.

This CDR3 spans 18 amino acids. After removal of 3 bases from V and 7 bases from J, the junction contained 15 bases not matched to a gene. The germline gives CDR1 MGHRA, CDR2 YSYEKL. This chain uses TRBV4-1 with TRBJ2-1, with 10 bases fitting TRBD2. The origin of this receptor is a woman in her 30s in good health and CMV-seronegative. Sequencing was carried out using PBMCs. The CDR3 DNA is TGCGCCAGCAGCCAGACCGCTAGCGGGAGCTTCGGCGGGAATGAGCAGTTCTTC. Amino acid sequence: CASSQTASGSFGGNEQFF.